This entry lists 21 T cell receptor beta chains sequenced from one sample in a study of T cells in women clearing cervical HPV infection. Method: immunoSEQ multiplex PCR; TCRdb's copy keeps in-frame clones and lacks some. This repertoire includes over 20,000 clones. The sample was blood buffy coat. The origin of the receptors is a woman between 18 and 75 years old with a cervical HPV16 infection that either progressed to CIN3+ or cleared (not recorded which).

As regards this clone: Read data end 3 residues before the CDR3 end; the end is taken from the germline J gene. The chain is built from TRBV29-1 and TRBJ2-3; no firm D call. The germline gives CDR1 SQVTM, CDR2 ANQGSEA. The ends were cut back, 4 bases at V and 0 bases at J, with 5 bases in the middle. CDR3 length: 12 residues. CDR3 residues: CSVVRSTDTQYF. The CDR3 bases that were read are TGCAGCGTTGTGCGGAGCACAGATACG.

A note on this clone: The sequenced fragment ends 3 residues before the CDR3 boundary, so the rest is inferred from the germline J gene. The chain couples TRBV30 to TRBJ2-1; possible D gene TRBD2, 6 bases. CDR1 is GTSNPN, CDR2 SVGIG, per germline (reference sequence). Trimming stripped 6 bases from V and 7 bases from J, with 13 bases between. This CDR3 has 12 amino acids. The CDR3 spells CACGRTRNEQFF. The part of the CDR3 DNA that was read is TGTGCCTGCGGGAGAACTAGAAATGAG.

A note on this clone: Sequencing ends 3 residues short of the CDR3 end; the germline J gene provides the rest. The J gene is TRBJ2-3, the V gene TRBV24-1; no definite D call. The CDR3 is 14 residues long. Trimming shortened V by 5 bases and J by 2 bases, and 10 bases separated the two germline ends. Per germline, CDR1 KGHDR and CDR2 SFDVKD. CDR3 bases read: TGTGCCACCAGTGGACGACTTGCCACAGATACG. Translated: CATSGRLATDT. The CDR3 in its entirety is CATSGRLATDTQYF.

Remarks on this clone: Read coverage stops 3 residues before the CDR3 terminus; the germline J gene supplies the remainder. V gene TRBV7-8 combines with J gene TRBJ2-7; 7 nucleotides line up with TRBD2. CDR1 is SGHVS, CDR2 FQNEAQ, per germline. The CDR3 is made up of 13 amino acids. After removal of 5 bases from V and 0 bases from J, the junction contained 1 base not matched to a gene. The CDR3 region is CASSRDYSYEQYF. The part of the CDR3 DNA that was read is TGTGCCAGCAGCCGGGACTACTCCTACGAG.

With respect to this clone: Read coverage stops 3 residues before the CDR3 terminus; the germline J gene supplies the remainder. The chain links TRBV19 to TRBJ2-2; 7 bases align to TRBD1. The germline V gene has CDR1 LNHDA and CDR2 SQIVND (reference sequence). The CDR3 has 15 amino acids. Trimming took 6 bases from V and 7 from J; bases not matched to a gene: 11. The covered CDR3 bases are TGTGCCAGTAGGTCAAGACAGGGAAGGGACGGGGAG. Translated: CASRSRQGRDGE. The full-length CDR3 reads as CASRSRQGRDGELFF. Full variable domain (rest looked up from reference TRBV19 and TRBJ2-2): DGGITQSPKYLFRKEGQNVTLSCEQNLNHDAMYWYRQDPGQGLRLIYYSQIVNDFQKGDIAEGYSVSREKKESFPLTVTSAQKNPTAFYLCASRSRQGRDGELFFGEGSRLTVL.

Notes on this clone: The CDR3 end is not reached by the read, which stops 3 residues before it; the germline J gene fills it in. The chain employs TRBV7-9 and TRBJ1-1, with TRBD1 as a possible D gene (5 bases). The CDR3 sequence is 12 residues long. The germline V gene encodes CDR1 SEHNR and CDR2 FQNEAQ (reference sequence). Incomplete CDR3 DNA: TGTGCCAGCAGCGCCGGGGGTCTCGAA. Translation gives CASSAGGLE. The complete CDR3 protein is CASSAGGLEAFF.

With regard to this clone: The CDR3 end falls 3 residues outside the read, so it is completed with the germline J gene. The chain combines TRBV7-3 with TRBJ2-6; 7 bases line up with TRBD1. The trim removed 6 bases at V and 10 bases at J, leaving 6 bases unmatched. The length of the CDR3 is 13 residues. Germline CDR1 SGHTA, CDR2 FQGTGA. CDR3 DNA (partial): TGTGCCAGCAGTGACCGGGACAGTAACGTC. Translation: CASSDRDSNV. The CDR3 reads in full as CASSDRDSNVLTF. The full variable domain, with the rest looked up from reference TRBV7-3 and TRBJ2-6, is GAGVSQTPSNKVTEKGKYVELRCDPISGHTALYWYRQSLGQGPEFLIYFQGTGAADDSGLPNDRFFAVRPEGSVSTLKIQRTERGDSAVYLCASSDRDSNVLTFGAGSRLTVL.

In the case of this clone: The missing CDR3 end, 3 residues past where the read stops, is filled in from the germline J gene. The gene calls are TRBV5-1 and TRBJ1-2; 12 bases are shared with TRBD1. The CDR3 loop spans 16 amino acids. In germline, CDR1 is SGHRS, CDR2 YFSETQ. After removal of 2 bases from V and 6 bases from J, the junction contained 8 bases not matched to a gene. This chain's CDR3 is CASSFGGTGGRDGYTF. The part of the CDR3 DNA that was read is TGCGCCAGCAGCTTCGGTGGGACAGGGGGCCGGGATGGC.

To note about this clone: The read ends 3 residues shy of where the CDR3 ends; the end is completed using the germline J gene. The V and J genes are TRBV7-3 and TRBJ2-1, with a possible D match to TRBD2 (6 bases). The CDR3 is made up of 14 amino acids. V was clipped by 0 bases and J by 9 bases, with 12 bases between them. Germline loops: CDR1 SGHTA, CDR2 FQGTGA. CDR3 in amino acids: CASSLTRDRSEQFF. The CDR3 bases that were read are TGTGCCAGCAGCTTAACGCGGGATCGAAGTGAG.

A remark on this clone: The CDR3 extends 3 residues past the end of the read, so its final part is completed from the germline J gene. J is TRBJ1-5 and V is TRBV30, with 8 bases that match TRBD1. CDR1 GTSNPN and CDR2 SVGIG come from the germline V gene (reference sequence). Germline trimming cut 2 bases from V and 5 bases from J; bases unmatched to any gene: 2. There are 13 residues in the CDR3. The CDR3 sequence is CAWSSDRDQPQHF. The part of the CDR3 DNA that was read is TGTGCCTGGAGTTCGGACAGGGATCAGCCC.

In regard to this clone: The CDR3 goes on 3 residues after the read ends, and that part is filled in from the germline J gene. The rearrangement uses TRBV9 and TRBJ2-5, with TRBD2 matching over 10 bases. The length of the CDR3 is 17 residues. CDR1 and CDR2 (germline): SGDLS, YYNGEE. With V trimmed by 4 bases and J by 5 bases, 14 bases remained unmatched. Incomplete CDR3 DNA: TGTGCCAGCAGCAACGGCGTGACTAGCGGGCTCATGGAGACC. Protein sequence: CASSNGVTSGLMET. From start to end, the CDR3 is CASSNGVTSGLMETQYF. Together with reference TRBV9 and TRBJ2-5, the CDR3 gives the full variable domain: DSGVTQTPKHLITATGQRVTLRCSPRSGDLSVYWYQQSLDQGLQFLIQYYNGEERAKGNILERFSAQQFPDLHSELNLSSLELGDSALYFCASSNGVTSGLMETQYFGPGTRLLVL.

A note on this clone: The CDR3 end is not reached by the read, which stops 3 residues before it; the germline J gene fills it in. The rearrangement joins TRBV28 to TRBJ1-3, with a possible D match to TRBD1 (6 bases). Trimming shortened V by 2 bases and J by 0 bases, and 11 bases separated the two germline ends. Looked up from germline, CDR1 is MDHEN and CDR2 is SYDVKM. The CDR3 sequence is 16 residues long. CDR3 sequence reads: CASSLVTGISGNTIYF. The sequenced part of the CDR3 DNA is TGTGCCAGCAGTTTAGTCACAGGGATCTCTGGAAACACC. Supplemented by reference TRBV28 and TRBJ1-3, the full variable domain reads DVKVTQSSRYLVKRTGEKVFLECVQDMDHENMFWYRQDPGLGLRLIYFSYDVKMKEKGDIPEGYSVSREKKERFSLILESASTNQTSMYLCASSLVTGISGNTIYFGEGSWLTVV.

Remarks on this clone: The read is 3 residues too short to cover the CDR3 end, so that end is filled in from the germline J gene. The rearrangement links TRBV5-1 to TRBJ2-7; perhaps TRBD2 as D (7 bases). The CDR3 is made up of 15 amino acids. V was clipped by 0 bases and J by 6 bases, with 16 bases between them. Per the germline V gene, CDR1 is SGHRS and CDR2 is YFSETQ. The CDR3 is CASSLEGTSGGEQYF. CDR3 DNA (partial): TGCGCCAGCAGCTTGGAAGGGACATCGGGGGGCGAG. The full variable domain, its missing parts supplied by reference TRBV5-1 and TRBJ2-7, is KAGVTQTPRYLIKTRGQQVTLSCSPISGHRSVSWYQQTPGQGLQFLFEYFSETQRNKGNFPGRFSGRQFSNSRSEMNVSTLELGDSALYLCASSLEGTSGGEQYFGPGTRLTVT.

Turning to this clone: The read terminates 3 residues ahead of where the CDR3 ends, so the germline J gene completes it. The genes are TRBV7-3 and TRBJ2-3, with 7 bases fitting TRBD1. Per germline, CDR1 SGHTA and CDR2 FQGTGA. After removal of 5 bases from V and 2 bases from J, the junction contained 7 bases not matched to a gene. This CDR3 region has 15 residues. The part of the CDR3 DNA that was read is TGTGCCAGCAGCCGGGACAGTACTTTCACAGATACG. This sequence encodes CASSRDSTFTDT. The whole CDR3 region reads CASSRDSTFTDTQYF.

As for this clone: The CDR3 extends 3 residues past the end of the read, so its final part is completed from the germline J gene. This chain uses TRBV5-1 with TRBJ2-3; 14 nucleotides agree with TRBD2. V gave up 5 bases and J gave up 3 bases; unmatched junction bases: 5. Germline values: CDR1 SGHRS, CDR2 YFSETQ. CDR3 length: 16 amino acids. The sequenced part of the CDR3 DNA is TGCGCCAGCAGGCCCGGGACTAGCGGGAGAACAGATACG. Its translation is CASRPGTSGRTDT. The full CDR3 protein reads CASRPGTSGRTDTQYF.

Note on this clone: With the read ending 3 residues before the CDR3 end, the germline J gene is used to fill in that end. V and J are TRBV10-1 and TRBJ2-1; tentative D call: TRBD1 (5 bases). From germline, CDR1 is WNHNN and CDR2 SYGVQD (reference sequence). This CDR3 has 14 amino acids. V shed 2 bases and J shed 1 base, with 6 bases lying between them. CDR3 protein: CASSERGSYNEQFF. CDR3 DNA, as far as it was read: TGCGCCAGCAGTGAGAGGGGTTCCTACAATGAG.

Comments on this clone: The CDR3 end falls 3 residues outside the read, so it is completed with the germline J gene. The chain links TRBV20-1 to TRBJ1-1; 9 bases map to TRBD1. V shed 6 bases, J shed 0 bases, and the junction held 14 bases outside the gene matches. Germline lookup yields CDR1 DFQATT and CDR2 SNEGSKA (reference sequence). This CDR3 has 17 residues. CDR3 residues: CSASQWTGVLMNTEAFF. Partial CDR3 DNA: TGCAGTGCCTCCCAATGGACAGGGGTTCTAATGAACACTGAA.

About this clone: The CDR3 extends 3 residues past the end of the read, so its final part is completed from the germline J gene. The rearrangement links TRBV5-1 to TRBJ2-3, with TRBD1 identical over 11 bases. Per germline, CDR1 SGHRS and CDR2 YFSETQ. The CDR3 is made up of 18 amino acids. V dropped 3 bases and J dropped 2; count of bases not matched to a gene: 11. CDR3 DNA, as far as it was read: TGCGCCAGCAGCTATGGACAGGGGGCATACTCCAACACAGATACG. It translates to CASSYGQGAYSNTDT. The full CDR3 sequence reads CASSYGQGAYSNTDTQYF. The complete variable domain, with remaining parts taken from reference TRBV5-1 and TRBJ2-3, reads KAGVTQTPRYLIKTRGQQVTLSCSPISGHRSVSWYQQTPGQGLQFLFEYFSETQRNKGNFPGRFSGRQFSNSRSEMNVSTLELGDSALYLCASSYGQGAYSNTDTQYFGPGTRLTVL.

To note about this clone: The DNA ends 3 residues before the CDR3 does, and the rest of the CDR3 is filled in from the germline J gene. The chain carries TRBV4-2 and TRBJ2-7, with TRBD2 matching 10 bases. This CDR3 is 16 amino acids long. V shed 0 bases and J 4 bases; nucleotides not matched to a gene: 6. Germline V gene lookup returns CDR1 LGHNA and CDR2 YNFKEQ. The CDR3 loop is CASSQDSASGSYEQYF. The part of the CDR3 DNA that was read is TGTGCCAGCAGCCAAGATTCGGCTAGCGGGAGTTACGAG.

As to this clone: The read ends 3 residues shy of where the CDR3 ends; the end is completed using the germline J gene. The chain has TRBV20-1 and TRBJ2-3; D is unclear. Germline V lookup: CDR1 DFQATT, CDR2 SNEGSKA (reference sequence). The CDR3 totals 15 residues. Trimming took off 6 bases at V and 2 bases at J, with 18 bases between the two ends. CDR3 DNA, as far as it was read: TGCAGTGCCCCAGGAAGGAATCTGAACACAGATACG. It yields the protein CSAPGRNLNTDT. The CDR3 reads in full as CSAPGRNLNTDTQYF.

The sequenced CDR3 bases are TGCGCCAGCAGCTTGTCTACAGGGGGCGACTCCTGGGAGTACAATGAG. Translating gives CASSLSTGGDSWEYNE. The whole CDR3 protein reads CASSLSTGGDSWEYNEQFF. The rearrangement links TRBV5-1 to TRBJ2-1, with 9 positions matching TRBD1. The read ends 3 residues early relative to the CDR3; the germline J gene fills the gap. Germline trimming cut 1 base from V and 4 bases from J; bases unmatched to any gene: 15. Germline CDR1 and CDR2: SGHRS and YFSETQ. The CDR3 contains 19 residues. The whole variable domain, filled in from reference TRBV5-1 and TRBJ2-1, reads KAGVTQTPRYLIKTRGQQVTLSCSPISGHRSVSWYQQTPGQGLQFLFEYFSETQRNKGNFPGRFSGRQFSNSRSEMNVSTLELGDSALYLCASSLSTGGDSWEYNEQFFGPGTRLTVL.